The clone carrying this T cell receptor (beta chain) was found a few times. Its antigen remains unidentified. At the Johns Hopkins FTIC core, DNA taken from cultured CD4+ T cells was sequenced by way of the Oncomine TCR Beta short-read assay. TCRdb fed the PCR reads into MiXCR, producing one record per CDR3 protein. The sample includes about 11,000 distinct CDR3 sequences, 53% of them seen just once. These data are taken from a study of vaccination and CD4 T cells after COVID-19. Specified treatment: roughly ten-day PBMC culture with coronavirus spike peptide pools or control peptides (ViraFEST assay). The authors replaced half the medium with fresh IL-2 medium on days 3 and 7. CDR1 is DFQATT and CDR2 is SNEGSKA in the germline V gene (reference sequence). Trimming shortened V by 0 bases and J by 6 bases, and 14 bases separated the two germline ends. The CDR3 extends over 14 amino acids. Findings and limits, study-wide: For convalescent patients, a median approximately 84% of reactive clones surfaced exclusively after vaccination.

The chain recombines TRBV20-1 with TRBJ2-5; no clear D. The sample comprised CD4+ T cells from blood, cultured in vitro. This TCR derives from a human donor who had recovered from COVID-19. CDR3 protein: CSAREDGSVQTQYF. In DNA form, the CDR3 reads TGCAGTGCTAGAGAGGACGGGTCCGTGCAGACCCAGTACTTC.